The rows below give T cell receptor beta chains drawn from one sample of a study of T cell responses to AZD1222 COVID-19 vaccine. Generated by immunoSEQ multiplex PCR, the TCRdb table keeps only in-frame clones and is missing some. Seen here are around 130,000 clones, around 90% observed once, and the top ten hold under 4.5%. The sequencing used peripheral blood, collected 28 days after the second AZD1222 dose. The receptor source for this set is an adult who received the AZD1222 COVID-19 vaccine. Each CDR3 is given with its conserved first and last residue. Fields, in order: V gene, D gene, clone size, CDR3 length, J gene, CDR3 DNA, CDR3 protein. D genes are given only for firm matches. The size of a clone is reported for some rows only, either as once, few or many, or as a class for expanded clones.

TRBV10-3,TRBD1,.,14,TRBJ1-2,TGTGCCATCAGCCCTCAGGGGGCCTCGGCGGGCTACACCTTC,CAISPQGASAGYTF
TRBV9,TRBD1,.,14,TRBJ1-2,TGTGCCAGCAGCGCCGGACAGGGGGGGTATGGCTACACCTTC,CASSAGQGGYGYTF
TRBV7-9,TRBD1,.,15,TRBJ2-2,TGTGCCAGCAGCTTAGGGACAGGGCACACCGGGGAGCTGTTTTTT,CASSLGTGHTGELFF
TRBV7-3,.,.,12,TRBJ2-2,TGTGCCAGCAGCCTGAACACCGGGGAGCTGTTTTTT,CASSLNTGELFF
TRBV9,TRBD2,.,17,TRBJ2-7,TGTGCCAGCAGCGTAGGGATTGGGCGGGAGGGCCCCTACGAGCAGTACTTC,CASSVGIGREGPYEQYF
TRBV9,.,.,15,TRBJ1-4,TGTGCCAGCAGCGTATACCCCGGGCGCGGGGAAAAACTGTTTTTT,CASSVYPGRGEKLFF
TRBV7-2,TRBD2,.,16,TRBJ2-3,TGTGCCAGCAGCTTAGCGCGGGCTAGCGGGGTAGATACGCAGTATTTT,CASSLARASGVDTQYF
TRBV7-3,.,.,16,TRBJ1-1,TGTGCCAGCAGCGTAGCAAAGGGCCAGATGAACACTGAAGCTTTCTTT,CASSVAKGQMNTEAFF
TRBV6-2/TRBV6-3,TRBD1,.,15,TRBJ1-4,TGTGCCAGCAGTCCACAGACAGGGGAAAATGAAAAACTGTTTTTT,CASSPQTGENEKLFF
TRBV18,TRBD1,few,15,TRBJ1-2,TGTGCCAGCTCACGTCTTGGGACAGGGGACTATGGCTACACCTTC,CASSRLGTGDYGYTF
TRBV2,.,few,15,TRBJ1-3,TGTGCCAGCAGTGAAAGGACTCGCTCTGGAAACACCATATATTTT,CASSERTRSGNTIYF
TRBV15,TRBD1,.,18,TRBJ1-2,TGTGCCACCAGCAGAGATAGGGGGACAGGGGGCCTTAACTATGGCTACACCTTC,CATSRDRGTGGLNYGYTF
TRBV7-2,.,.,12,TRBJ1-2,TGTGCCAGCAGTACCTATCGGGGCGGCTACACCTTC,CASSTYRGGYTF
TRBV5-8,.,.,14,TRBJ1-1,TGTGCCAGCAGACAAAGAGATCTGAACACTGAAGCTTTCTTT,CASRQRDLNTEAFF